This T cell receptor (beta chain) was obtained from a study of control samples from healthy donors and cancer patients. The CDR3 runs 16 residues. Only in-frame clones appear in the TCRdb table, and some are missing; sequencing was by immunoSEQ multiplex PCR. This table has approximately 190,000 clones, 91% appearing once. The source of this sequence is a man younger than 45 in good health. Sequencing input: blood. This sequence joins TRBV21-1 and TRBJ2-7; the table's D gene call, TRBD2, was not cross checked with the DNA. TRBV21-1 is deemed a pseudogene. The chain's CDR3 is CASSKGTSGFSYEQYF. The CDR3 DNA reads as TGTGCCAGCAGCAAAGGGACTAGCGGATTCTCCTACGAGCAGTACTTC.